This entry lists 20 T cell receptor beta chains sequenced from one sample in a study of blood T cell repertoires in COVID-19. Here immunoSEQ multiplex PCR was the method, and the copy in TCRdb shows in-frame clones only, minus some. The sample lists 300,000 or so clones; around 87% were seen once. The sequencing sample was made of peripheral blood. These receptors all come from a woman aged 40 to 49 who had recovered from COVID-19.

The gene calls are TRBV7-9 and TRBJ1-4, with TRBD1 matching 7 bases. With V trimmed by 4 bases and J by 6 bases, 5 bases remained unmatched. CDR1 and CDR2 from the germline V gene are SEHNR and FQNEAQ (reference sequence). The CDR3 is made up of 14 amino acids. The DNA of the CDR3 is TGTGCCAGCAGCTCACAGGGGTTCTATGAAAAACTGTTTTTT. Its translation: CASSSQGFYEKLFF.

The chain recombines TRBV11-2 with TRBJ2-7, with D perhaps matching TRBD2 (7 bases). V gave up 6 bases and J gave up 4 bases, with 16 bases separating them. The length of the CDR3 is 14 residues. CDR1 is SGHAT, CDR2 FQNNGV, per germline. The CDR3 coding sequence is TGTGCCAGCAGAGAGGAGGGGGGGAGGTACGAGCAGTACTTC. It specifies CASREEGGRYEQYF.

The rearrangement uses TRBV2 and TRBJ1-4; 9 positions match TRBD1. The CDR3 extends over 15 amino acids. The V gene end was trimmed by 4 bases and the J gene end by 5 bases; junction bases not matched to a gene: 5. Germline V gives CDR1 SNHLY, CDR2 FYNNEI. CDR3: CASSVPGTGNEKLFF. In DNA form, the CDR3 reads TGTGCCAGCAGTGTACCCGGGACAGGGAATGAAAAACTGTTTTTT. Variable domain in full (rest from reference TRBV2 and TRBJ1-4): EPEVTQTPSHQVTQMGQEVILRCVPISNHLYFYWYRQILGQKVEFLVSFYNNEISEKSEIFDDQFSVERPDGSNFTLKIRSTKLEDSAMYFCASSVPGTGNEKLFFGSGTQLSVL.

The rearrangement uses TRBV7-8 and TRBJ2-5, with TRBD2 identical over 8 bases. The V segment lost 1 base and the J segment 5 bases; nucleotides outside the gene matches: 6. Germline CDR1 and CDR2: SGHVS and FQNEAQ. This CDR3 is 15 amino acids long. This CDR3 is CASSLDRGGRETQYF. The CDR3 nucleotides are TGTGCCAGCAGCTTAGATCGGGGGGGGAGGGAGACCCAGTACTTC. Full variable domain (missing parts from reference TRBV7-8 and TRBJ2-5): GAGVSQSPRYKVAKRGQDVALRCDPISGHVSLFWYQQALGQGPEFLTYFQNEAQLDKSGLPSDRFFAERPEGSVSTLKIQRTQQEDSAVYLCASSLDRGGRETQYFGPGTRLLVL.

The J gene is TRBJ2-7, the V gene TRBV5-4, with TRBD2 matching over 8 bases. J was trimmed by 0 bases and V by 0 bases; bases with no gene match: 5. Germline V gene data show CDR1 as SGHNT and CDR2 as YYREEE (reference sequence). CDR3 length: 16 amino acids. The CDR3: CASSLELAGGSYEQYF. DNA for the CDR3: TGTGCCAGCAGCTTGGAATTGGCGGGGGGCTCCTACGAGCAGTACTTC.

The chain links TRBV19 to TRBJ1-5; 9 nucleotides align to TRBD1. The V segment lost 1 base and the J segment 5 bases; nucleotides outside the gene matches: 6. The CDR3 has 16 amino acids. Germline lookup yields CDR1 LNHDA and CDR2 SQIVND (reference sequence). The CDR3: CASSIVGQGIDQPQHF. DNA for the CDR3: TGTGCCAGTAGTATAGTGGGACAGGGAATTGATCAGCCCCAGCATTTT.

This clone has just one count. The chain employs TRBV6-2 or TRBV6-3 and TRBJ1-2; no reliable D call. Looked up from germline, CDR1 is MNHEY and CDR2 is SVGEGT. Trimming removed 2 bases from V and 2 bases from J, with 15 bases in between. The CDR3 has 16 residues. The CDR3 loop reads CASSYGPGDSNYGYTF. In DNA form, the CDR3 reads TGTGCCAGCAGTTACGGCCCCGGGGATTCGAACTATGGCTACACCTTC.

The V gene is TRBV4-3, the J gene TRBJ2-5; unclear D gene. In germline, CDR1 is LGHNA, CDR2 YSLEER. This CDR3 is 16 amino acids long. V lost 1 base to trimming and J lost 3 bases, with 15 bases between them. The CDR3 protein is CASSQVIDWPEETQYF. CDR3 in DNA: TGCGCCAGCAGCCAAGTTATAGACTGGCCCGAAGAGACCCAGTACTTC.

This clone was found a few times. The CDR3 DNA is TGTGCCAGCAGTGAATTAGGACAGGGGACAGGCGAGCAGTACTTC. Amino acids: CASSELGQGTGEQYF. This rearrangement joins TRBV25-1 to TRBJ2-7; TRBD1 agrees at 9 bases. The V segment lost 1 base and the J segment 6 bases; nucleotides outside the gene matches: 7. This CDR3 is 15 amino acids long. The germline V gene encodes CDR1 MGHDK and CDR2 SYGVNS.

The gene calls are TRBV19 and TRBJ1-6; the D gene is possibly TRBD1 (6 bases). The V gene's germline CDR1 is LNHDA and CDR2 SQIVND (reference sequence). The V gene lost 5 bases and the J gene lost 9 bases, with 14 bases spanning the gap. This CDR3 has 14 amino acids. Written as DNA, the CDR3 is TGTGCCAGTAGTCCCGGGGGGCATGGTTCACCCCTCCACTTT. This translates into CASSPGGHGSPLHF.

V and J are TRBV12-2 and TRBJ1-5; the table's TRBD1 call for D was not verified on the DNA. TRBV12-2 is listed as a pseudogene. The CDR3 has 18 amino acids. For the CDR3, the DNA is TGTGCAAGTCGCGGGTGCCTGAGACAGGGGGTTATCAATCAGCCCCAGCATTTT. It is translated as CASRGCLRQGVINQPQHF.

The chain is built from TRBV7-2 and TRBJ2-5; 8 bases are shared with TRBD1. V was clipped by 8 bases and J by 4 bases; unmatched bases: 12. Germline lookup yields CDR1 SGHTA and CDR2 FQGNSA. The CDR3 runs to 15 residues. The CDR3: CASGAVTGEGETQYF. The CDR3 DNA reads as TGTGCCAGCGGGGCGGTGACAGGGGAAGGAGAGACCCAGTACTTC.

The V and J genes are TRBV5-6 and TRBJ1-6, with D possibly matching TRBD1 (5 bases). Germline V gene data show CDR1 as SGHDT and CDR2 as YYEEEE. Trimming removed 1 base at V and 8 bases at J, with 7 bases between. The CDR3 length is 13 residues. CDR3: CASSLTGYSPLHF. DNA of the CDR3: TGTGCCAGCAGCTTGACAGGTTATTCACCCCTCCACTTT.

The CDR3: CASSFLSGLGDGYTF. The CDR3 coding sequence is TGCGCCAGCAGCTTTTTGTCTGGGCTGGGAGATGGCTACACCTTC. This sequence joins TRBV5-1 and TRBJ1-2; D not certain. V lost 2 bases and J lost 6, with 17 bases in between. CDR3 length: 15 residues. Germline V gene data show CDR1 as SGHRS and CDR2 as YFSETQ. The full variable domain, in which reference TRBV5-1 and TRBJ1-2 provide the parts outside the CDR3, is KAGVTQTPRYLIKTRGQQVTLSCSPISGHRSVSWYQQTPGQGLQFLFEYFSETQRNKGNFPGRFSGRQFSNSRSEMNVSTLELGDSALYLCASSFLSGLGDGYTFGSGTRLTVV.

The genes are TRBV30 and TRBJ2-1; 15 nucleotides align to TRBD2. This CDR3 is built from 18 residues. Germline V CDR1 and CDR2: GTSNPN, SVGIG (reference sequence). The trim removed 0 bases at V and 4 bases at J, leaving 7 bases unmatched. CDR3: CAWSVPGLAGGHYNEQFF. Here the CDR3 DNA reads TGTGCCTGGAGTGTCCCCGGACTAGCGGGGGGGCATTACAATGAGCAGTTCTTC.

This clone was recorded only once. The chain's CDR3 is CATSLDSVHGYTF. The DNA for the CDR3 is TGTGCCACCTCTTTGGACAGTGTACATGGCTACACCTTC. V is TRBV2 and J is TRBJ1-2, with D perhaps matching TRBD1 (6 bases). The CDR3 length is 13 residues. Trimming removed 10 bases at V and 6 bases at J, with 18 bases between. Germline CDR1 and CDR2: SNHLY and FYNNEI.

The rearrangement joins TRBV9 to TRBJ2-2; possibly TRBD2 for D (5 bases). The length of the CDR3 is 16 residues. V was trimmed by 3 bases and J by 0 bases, leaving 12 bases between them. In germline, CDR1 is SGDLS, CDR2 YYNGEE. CDR3 in DNA: TGTGCCAGCAGCGGGTTAACGGGGACGAACACCGGGGAGCTGTTTTTT. Encoded protein: CASSGLTGTNTGELFF.

V gene TRBV5-1 combines with J gene TRBJ2-3, with 7 positions matching TRBD2. The CDR3 has 15 amino acids. Germline V gives CDR1 SGHRS, CDR2 YFSETQ. Unmatched junction bases numbered 9, after V lost 7 bases and J lost 1 base. This CDR3 is CASAWAGEGTDTQYF. DNA for the CDR3: TGCGCCAGCGCCTGGGCGGGGGAAGGCACAGATACGCAGTATTTT. Full variable domain (missing parts from reference TRBV5-1 and TRBJ2-3): KAGVTQTPRYLIKTRGQQVTLSCSPISGHRSVSWYQQTPGQGLQFLFEYFSETQRNKGNFPGRFSGRQFSNSRSEMNVSTLELGDSALYLCASAWAGEGTDTQYFGPGTRLTVL.

The V and J genes are TRBV5-6 and TRBJ2-7; possible D gene TRBD2, 5 bases. With 7 bases removed from V and 0 bases from J, the gap between germline ends came to 11 bases. Germline V gives CDR1 SGHDT, CDR2 YYEEEE. The CDR3 covers 13 residues. In nucleotides, the CDR3 is TGTGCCAGCGGACGGAGGAGCTCCTACGAGCAGTACTTC. Its protein product is CASGRRSSYEQYF.

V usage is TRBV9 and J usage is TRBJ1-2; weak D call: TRBD1 (6 bases). CDR3 length: 16 residues. Germline CDR1 SGDLS, CDR2 YYNGEE. V was pared by 0 bases and J by 5 bases, with 17 bases between. The CDR3 sequence: CASSVGGRDIPYGYTF. The DNA for the CDR3 is TGTGCCAGCAGCGTAGGGGGTCGGGACATTCCGTATGGCTACACCTTC.